The source of this T cell receptor (beta chain) is a study of cytomegalovirus exposure and HLA in healthy donors. Points on this clone: As yet, its antigen is unknown.

Nominal health characterized the donors when sampled, though unrecorded immune exposures were likely. The PCR ran on 60 Vbeta and 13 Jbeta primers. This table comes from immunoSEQ multiplex PCR, and its TCRdb copy is limited to in-frame clones, with some not included. The table has about 130,000 clones, roughly three quarters seen once. The V and J ends lost 4 bases and 9 bases respectively, with 17 bases between them. This CDR3 is built from 14 residues. CDR1 and CDR2 (germline): MGHDK, SYGVNS. Findings and caveats of the study: There were reportedly fewer N-insertions in an Asian-associated ancestry cluster than the roughly 670-donor mean, in a later analysis. A later analysis found that most CMV-associated TCR beta chains appeared HLA-restricted. Some V segments, including TRBV6-2 and TRBV6-3, were excluded as indistinguishable.

The J gene is TRBJ2-3, the V gene TRBV25-1, with D tentatively TRBD1 (7 bases). Sequencing input: PBMCs. This TCR was recovered from a woman aged 40 to 50 in good health and CMV-seronegative. The CDR3 DNA is TGTGCCAGCAGTGGCCGACAGGGCCGGGGGACGCAGTATTTT. It encodes CASSGRQGRGTQYF.